The entry below describes one TCR beta chain. Its antigen remains unknown. The data were produced by immunoSEQ multiplex PCR, yet TCRdb's version contains in-frame clones alone and is incomplete. Of 160,000 or so clones in the sample, 80% to 90% were seen once. This specimen belongs to a study of cytomegalovirus exposure and HLA in healthy donors. Study findings and constraints: The classifier reportedly diagnosed cytomegalovirus status with high sensitivity and specificity. The authors confirmed in vitro that three CMV-associated chains were specific for CMV antigens.

The CDR3 contains 16 residues. V shed 4 bases and J 3 bases; nucleotides not matched to a gene: 8. Germline-derived CDR1 and CDR2 are MNHNY and SVGAGI (reference sequence). The origin of this receptor is a woman aged 25 to 39 in good health and CMV-seronegative. Input material: PBMCs. The chain carries TRBV6-6 and TRBJ2-5, with TRBD2 matching 10 bases. CDR3 DNA: TGTGCCAGCAGTTCCTCAGCTAGCGGGGGTAAAGAGACCCAGTACTTC. Its protein product is CASSSSASGGKETQYF.